Detailed here is one T cell receptor (beta chain). Antigen specificity is unknown. The donors were members of the approximately 130-subject validation cohort (separate from the roughly 660-subject first cohort). V was trimmed by 1 base and J by 2 bases, leaving 2 bases between them. Germline V CDR1 and CDR2: SEHNR, FQNEAQ (reference sequence). CDR3 length: 12 amino acids. These data belong to a study of cytomegalovirus exposure and HLA in healthy donors. Study observations and caveats: Altogether, some 170 TCR beta chains were recorded as cytomegalovirus-associated. Reports credit the classifier with highly specific, highly sensitive diagnosis of cytomegalovirus status.

TCRdb's copy holds only in-frame clones and misses some; the assay was immunoSEQ multiplex PCR. The sample lists 100,000 to 150,000 clones, 85% to 90% occurring once. The sequenced sample was PBMCs. The receptor comes from a young man in good health and CMV-seronegative. The genes are TRBV7-9 and TRBJ1-1, with D uncertain. Written as DNA, the CDR3 is TGTGCCAGCAGCTTAGTAAACACTGAAGCTTTCTTT. The encoded protein is CASSLVNTEAFF.